This TCR beta chain was observed in a study of blood T cell repertoires in COVID-19. Study-level information: From T cells, B-cell-depleted T cells, or PBMCs came the material, which was cDNA or gDNA.

TCRdb keeps only in-frame clones here, not all; method: immunoSEQ multiplex PCR. The table shows 71,000 or so clones, with 87% occurring only once. Germline CDR1 SGHTA, CDR2 FQGNSA. CDR3 length equals 15 residues. V dropped 1 base and J dropped 3 bases, with 13 bases sitting between them. This receptor was taken from a man aged 50-60 years with active COVID-19. This chain uses TRBV7-2 with TRBJ2-7; possibly TRBD1 for D (6 bases). Sequencing input: peripheral blood. As DNA, the CDR3 is TGTGCCAGCAGCTTAGAACAGGGCCCATTCTACGAGCAGTACTTC. Protein: CASSLEQGPFYEQYF.